The source of this T cell receptor (beta chain) is a study of cytomegalovirus exposure and HLA in healthy donors. This clone was seen a few times. Amplification used 60 Vbeta primers and 13 Jbeta primers. Here immunoSEQ multiplex PCR was the method, and the copy in TCRdb shows in-frame clones only, minus some. Among about 120,000 clones listed, roughly 15% were seen once. The CDR3 is made up of 19 amino acids. Germline-derived CDR1 and CDR2 are LGHNA and YSLEER. Trimming pared 4 bases from V and 1 base from J, leaving 24 bases between. Sequenced: PBMCs. The chain has TRBV4-3 and TRBJ2-3; possibly TRBD2 for D (5 bases). This sequence was found in a female donor in good health and CMV-seropositive. CDR3 sequence reads: CASSRVGDFGVGGTDTQYF. In DNA, the CDR3 is TGCGCCAGCAGCCGCGTTGGGGATTTCGGGGTTGGAGGCACAGATACGCAGTATTTT.